This is a list of T cell receptor beta chains from one sample in a study of OX40 agonist ivuxolimab in advanced cancers. Clones were sequenced by immunoSEQ multiplex PCR, and TCRdb holds only the in-frame ones, with some missing. The table has about 60,000 clones, roughly nine tenths seen once. The source was CD4+ or CD8+ T cells sorted from blood, collected in a trial of the OX40 agonist ivuxolimab. These receptors were obtained from an adult with an advanced solid tumor such as melanoma, head and neck, liver or kidney cancer. Each CDR3 is given with its conserved first and last residue. Fields, in order: D gene, clone size, J gene, V gene, CDR3 protein, CDR3 DNA. The D gene is left open where the match is weak. Size is omitted from some rows. Given values are once, few, many or a class for expanded clones.

D: -
size: few
J: TRBJ1-2
V: TRBV28
CDR3: CASRTGTRSWGYTF
DNA: TGTGCCAGCAGAACCGGGACGCGATCCTGGGGCTACACCTTC

D: -
size: -
J: TRBJ2-7
V: TRBV5-4
CDR3: CASSLREGEHEQYF
DNA: TGTGCCAGCAGCTTGAGGGAAGGTGAACACGAGCAGTACTTC

D: -
size: -
J: TRBJ1-4
V: TRBV14
CDR3: CASSQATREKLFF
DNA: TGTGCCAGCAGCCAGGCGACGAGAGAAAAACTGTTTTTT

D: -
size: -
J: TRBJ2-5
V: TRBV6-5
CDR3: CASYRARETQYF
DNA: TGTGCCAGCTACAGGGCCCGGGAGACCCAGTACTTC

D: -
size: -
J: TRBJ1-1
V: TRBV5-1
CDR3: CASSFLGHTEAFF
DNA: TGCGCCAGCAGCTTCCTGGGTCACACTGAAGCTTTCTTT

D: -
size: -
J: TRBJ1-1
V: TRBV7-9
CDR3: CASSLLGNTEAFF
DNA: TGTGCCAGCAGCTTACTCGGAAACACTGAAGCTTTCTTT

D: TRBD2
size: -
J: TRBJ2-1
V: TRBV14
CDR3: CASSQDSGIWDNEQFF
DNA: TGTGCCAGCAGCCAAGATAGCGGGATTTGGGACAATGAGCAGTTCTTC

D: -
size: -
J: TRBJ2-4
V: TRBV27
CDR3: CASSLSGPGGIQYF
DNA: TGTGCCAGCAGTTTATCCGGACCCGGCGGCATTCAGTACTTC

D: TRBD2
size: -
J: TRBJ2-3
V: TRBV7-3
CDR3: CASSSNSGSGTDTQYF
DNA: TGTGCCAGCAGCTCTAATAGCGGGAGCGGCACAGATACGCAGTATTTT

D: TRBD2
size: once
J: TRBJ2-5
V: TRBV25-1
CDR3: CASTNSGRARETQYF
DNA: TGTGCCAGCACAAATAGCGGGAGGGCCCGAGAGACCCAGTACTTC

D: TRBD2
size: -
J: TRBJ2-5
V: TRBV18
CDR3: CASSPLSSGGQETQYF
DNA: TGTGCCAGCTCACCGTTATCTAGCGGAGGCCAAGAGACCCAGTACTTC

D: TRBD1
size: few
J: TRBJ1-1
V: TRBV25-1
CDR3: CASSKPGGKSEAFF
DNA: TGTGCCAGCAGTAAACCAGGGGGGAAATCTGAAGCTTTCTTT

D: -
size: -
J: TRBJ1-4
V: TRBV6-6
CDR3: CATRRQGVATNEKLFF
DNA: TGTGCCACAAGGCGGCAGGGAGTTGCAACTAATGAAAAACTGTTTTTT

D: TRBD1
size: once
J: TRBJ2-3
V: TRBV7-3
CDR3: CASSAYRGSDTQYF
DNA: TGTGCCAGCAGCGCTTACAGGGGGTCAGATACGCAGTATTTT

D: TRBD1
size: -
J: TRBJ2-7
V: TRBV19
CDR3: CASRQTGLSYEQYF
DNA: TGTGCCAGTAGACAGACAGGGCTTAGCTACGAGCAGTACTTC

D: -
size: -
J: TRBJ1-2
V: TRBV6-6
CDR3: CASSLVGRDGYTF
DNA: TGTGCCAGCAGTTTGGTGGGGCGCGATGGCTACACCTTC

D: -
size: -
J: TRBJ1-1
V: TRBV7-6
CDR3: CASSPGQLGAEAFF
DNA: TGTGCCAGCAGCCCCGGTCAGTTGGGGGCTGAAGCTTTCTTT

D: -
size: -
J: TRBJ1-4
V: TRBV28
CDR3: CASSSLGRDEKLFF
DNA: TGTGCCAGCAGCTCCCTAGGCAGGGATGAAAAACTGTTTTTT

D: TRBD1
size: -
J: TRBJ2-3
V: TRBV7-7
CDR3: CASSLGQVTDTQYF
DNA: TGTGCTAGCAGCTTGGGACAGGTGACAGATACGCAGTATTTT

D: -
size: -
J: TRBJ2-7
V: TRBV19
CDR3: CASSIGGNKFYEQYF
DNA: TGTGCCAGTAGTATAGGTGGGAACAAGTTCTACGAGCAGTACTTC

D: TRBD2
size: -
J: TRBJ2-2
V: TRBV2
CDR3: CASSVPSGSGELFF
DNA: TGTGCCAGCAGTGTACCTAGCGGGAGCGGGGAGCTGTTTTTT

D: -
size: -
J: TRBJ1-5
V: TRBV30
CDR3: CACSRGLNQPQHF
DNA: TGTGCCTGCTCGAGGGGGTTAAATCAGCCCCAGCATTTT

D: -
size: -
J: TRBJ2-5
V: TRBV6-5
CDR3: CASSFDPKNEETQYF
DNA: TGTGCCAGCAGTTTTGACCCCAAAAACGAAGAGACCCAGTACTTC

D: -
size: -
J: TRBJ1-5
V: TRBV28
CDR3: CASSLRHGKLQPQHF
DNA: TGTGCCAGCAGTTTACGTCACGGGAAGCTTCAGCCCCAGCATTTT

D: TRBD2
size: -
J: TRBJ2-2
V: TRBV6-1
CDR3: CASSDSGTSGGNTGELFF
DNA: TGTGCCAGCAGTGACAGTGGGACTAGCGGGGGAAACACCGGGGAGCTGTTTTTT

D: -
size: -
J: TRBJ2-2
V: TRBV9
CDR3: CATSRGRVTGELFF
DNA: TGTGCCACATCCCGGGGCAGGGTGACCGGGGAGCTGTTTTTT

D: -
size: -
J: TRBJ2-1
V: TRBV5-3
CDR3: CASSYQGYNEQFF
DNA: TGTGCCAGCAGCTACCAGGGGTACAATGAGCAGTTCTTC

D: -
size: -
J: TRBJ2-7
V: TRBV29-1
CDR3: CSVEDRKTLGEQYF
DNA: TGCAGCGTTGAAGATCGAAAGACGCTGGGCGAGCAGTACTTC

D: TRBD2
size: -
J: TRBJ2-7
V: TRBV11-3
CDR3: CASSPGTSGVDEQYF
DNA: TGTGCCAGCAGCCCCGGGACTAGCGGAGTTGACGAGCAGTACTTC

D: TRBD2
size: -
J: TRBJ2-3
V: TRBV15
CDR3: CATSTGTSGSFTQYF
DNA: TGTGCCACCAGCACAGGGACTAGCGGGAGTTTTACGCAGTATTTT

D: -
size: -
J: TRBJ2-3
V: TRBV6-1
CDR3: CASSLTRLHTDTQYF
DNA: TGTGCCAGCAGTCTTACGCGCCTTCACACAGATACGCAGTATTTT

D: -
size: -
J: TRBJ1-1
V: TRBV11-2
CDR3: CASSLSSPGAFF
DNA: TGTGCCAGCAGCTTATCTTCCCCCGGGGCTTTCTTT

D: TRBD2
size: -
J: TRBJ2-3
V: TRBV6-6
CDR3: CATRRGALSTDTQYF
DNA: TGTGCCACCCGGCGGGGGGCCCTTAGCACAGATACGCAGTATTTT

D: -
size: -
J: TRBJ2-7
V: TRBV6-6
CDR3: CAISATGILAEQYF
DNA: TGTGCCATCAGCGCAACAGGGATCCTCGCCGAGCAGTACTTC

D: TRBD2
size: -
J: TRBJ2-1
V: TRBV25-1
CDR3: CASEKREGEEQFF
DNA: TGTGCCAGCGAGAAGCGGGAGGGCGAGGAGCAGTTCTTC

D: -
size: -
J: TRBJ2-3
V: TRBV19
CDR3: CASSHLNLADTQYF
DNA: TGTGCCAGTAGTCACCTGAATCTAGCTGATACGCAGTATTTT

D: TRBD1
size: -
J: TRBJ2-5
V: TRBV29-1
CDR3: CSVERAGGETQYF
DNA: TGCAGCGTGGAAAGGGCAGGGGGAGAGACCCAGTACTTC

D: -
size: -
J: TRBJ2-7
V: TRBV6-5
CDR3: CASSYSRDTHSYEQYF
DNA: TGTGCCAGCAGTTACTCTCGGGACACCCACTCCTACGAGCAGTACTTC

D: -
size: -
J: TRBJ2-7
V: TRBV4-2
CDR3: CASSQAAERLKQYF
DNA: TGTGCCAGCAGCCAGGCAGCGGAGCGGTTGAAGCAGTACTTC

D: -
size: -
J: TRBJ1-2
V: TRBV5-4
CDR3: CASSLTGRWDYGYTF
DNA: TGTGCCAGCAGCTTGACAGGTCGGTGGGACTATGGCTACACCTTC

D: TRBD2
size: -
J: TRBJ2-1
V: TRBV7-9
CDR3: CASSLRLAGGPGGYNEQFF
DNA: TGTGCCAGCAGCTTAAGACTAGCGGGAGGGCCGGGGGGATACAATGAGCAGTTCTTC

D: -
size: once
J: TRBJ1-4
V: TRBV4-1
CDR3: CASSPQQGMGEKLFF
DNA: TGTGCCAGCAGCCCTCAACAGGGTATGGGGGAAAAACTGTTTTTT

D: TRBD1
size: few
J: TRBJ1-2
V: TRBV5-6
CDR3: CASSFRRGQGGAGYTF
DNA: TGTGCCAGCAGCTTCCGCCGGGGACAGGGAGGCGCTGGCTACACCTTC

D: -
size: -
J: TRBJ2-2
V: TRBV7-9
CDR3: CASSFISPGELFF
DNA: TGTGCCAGCAGCTTCATTAGCCCCGGGGAGCTGTTTTTT

D: TRBD1
size: -
J: TRBJ2-7
V: TRBV4-1
CDR3: CASSQGGKGGSYEQYF
DNA: TGCGCCAGCAGCCAAGGCGGTAAAGGGGGCTCTTACGAGCAGTACTTC

D: TRBD2
size: few
J: TRBJ2-7
V: TRBV19
CDR3: CASSIEVAGRPPGF
DNA: TGTGCCAGTAGTATAGAGGTAGCGGGACGGCCTCCGGGCTTC

D: TRBD1
size: -
J: TRBJ1-3
V: TRBV4-1
CDR3: CASSQGQGAGNTIYF
DNA: TGCGCCAGCAGCCAGGGACAGGGTGCAGGAAACACCATATATTTT

D: -
size: -
J: TRBJ2-6
V: TRBV7-9
CDR3: CASSLGGAGANVLTF
DNA: TGTGCCAGCAGCTTAGGGGGGGCTGGGGCCAACGTCCTGACTTTC